The 27 T cell receptor beta chains below all came from one sample that was sequenced in a study of blood T cell repertoires in COVID-19. Libraries were prepared by immunoSEQ multiplex PCR; TCRdb keeps only in-frame clonotypes and omits some of them. The profile shows approximately 350,000 clones, roughly 90% of them singletons. Input material: peripheral blood. Source of these receptors: a young woman with COVID-19, enrolled during active disease.

The CDR3 sequence is CASRRYGTGATFYEQYV. In DNA, the CDR3 is TGTGCCAGCAGGCGTTACGGGACAGGGGCGACATTTTACGAGCAGTACGTC. V and J are TRBV5-4 and TRBJ2-7; 10 bases fit TRBD1. The CDR3 has 17 amino acids. The J segment lost 4 bases and the V segment lost 5 bases, leaving 15 bases of the junction unmatched. Germline loops: CDR1 SGHNT, CDR2 YYREEE (reference sequence).

This clone turned up a few times. The chain employs TRBV4-1 and TRBJ1-6; D is ambiguous. The V and J ends lost 3 bases and 7 bases respectively, with 10 bases between them. The CDR3 contains 14 residues. Germline V gene lookup returns CDR1 MGHRA and CDR2 YSYEKL. The CDR3 loop reads CASSQGPGNSPLHF. CDR3 in DNA: TGCGCCAGCAGCCAGGGCCCAGGAAATTCACCCCTCCACTTT.

The table lists this clone with a few counts. The chain joins TRBV6-5 to TRBJ1-5, with 8 bases that match TRBD1. This CDR3 comprises 15 residues. Germline V gene sequence: CDR1 MNHEY, CDR2 SVGAGI. The V segment lost 6 bases and the J segment 3 bases; nucleotides outside the gene matches: 7. The CDR3 DNA reads as TGTGCCAGCAGCCCCACGACAGGGGCCAATCAGCCCCAGCATTTT. Translation: CASSPTTGANQPQHF.

The chain uses TRBV21-1 and TRBJ1-4; the table's D call, TRBD1, has no DNA check behind it. TRBV21-1 is described as a pseudogene. CDR3 length: 16 amino acids. CDR3 nucleotide sequence: TGTGCCAGCAGCAAGGGGACAGGGGGCGACGATGAAAAACTGTTTTTT. Protein sequence: CASSKGTGGDDEKLFF.

The chain couples TRBV5-6 to TRBJ2-3; possibly TRBD2 for D (6 bases). Germline-derived CDR1 and CDR2 are SGHDT and YYEEEE. The germline V and J ends were trimmed by 2 bases and 3 bases, with 13 bases remaining between them. CDR3 size: 15 residues. In DNA, the CDR3 is TGTGCCAGCAGCTTCGGGACTTTGGGTACAGATACGCAGTATTTT. Translating it yields CASSFGTLGTDTQYF.

The genes are TRBV7-8 and TRBJ2-7; possibly TRBD2 for D (6 bases). The CDR3 is made up of 13 amino acids. Trimming pared 3 bases from V and 1 base from J, leaving 7 bases between. Looked up from germline, CDR1 is SGHVS and CDR2 is FQNEAQ. In DNA, the CDR3 is TGTGCCAGCAGCTTCGGAGGGTCCTACGAGCAGTACTTC. Translation: CASSFGGSYEQYF.

This sequence joins TRBV23-1 and TRBJ2-7, with a weak D call TRBD2 (6 bases). TRBV23-1 has ORF status, its function being uncertain. CDR3 length: 15 amino acids. V shed 2 bases and J shed 0 bases, with 11 bases lying between them. CDR3 DNA sequence: TGCGCCAGCAGTCAACCCGACGGGAGCTCCTACGAGCAGTACGTC. Amino acid sequence: CASSQPDGSSYEQYV.

The genes are TRBV6-5 and TRBJ1-6; D is perhaps TRBD1 (5 bases). The V end lost 8 bases, the J end lost 5 bases, and 19 bases lay between the germline ends. CDR1 MNHEY and CDR2 SVGAGI come from the germline V gene. The CDR3 covers 16 residues. CDR3 sequence reads: CASRSPLGLNNSPLHF. Here the CDR3 DNA reads TGTGCCAGCCGTTCGCCTTTGGGACTAAATAATTCACCCCTCCACTTT.

J is TRBJ2-1 and V is TRBV5-1; D remains unclear. This CDR3 spans 18 amino acids. V lost 4 bases to trimming and J lost 1 base, with 21 bases between them. Germline CDR1 is SGHRS and CDR2 is YFSETQ. CDR3 DNA: TGCGCCAGCAGCGAGCCTTTCGGGTACCTAAGGTCCTACAATGAGCAGTTCTTC. It encodes CASSEPFGYLRSYNEQFF.

This rearrangement joins TRBV9 to TRBJ1-5, with D possibly being TRBD1 (5 bases). Trimming stripped 2 bases from V and 6 bases from J, with 12 bases between. CDR1 is SGDLS and CDR2 is YYNGEE in the germline V gene. This CDR3 is built from 14 residues. The CDR3 loop is CASSVGGEGQPQHF. CDR3 nucleotide sequence: TGTGCCAGCAGCGTGGGAGGGGAAGGTCAGCCCCAGCATTTT.

The chain links TRBV4-2 to TRBJ2-5; 11 bases align to TRBD2. V shed 4 bases and J 1 base; nucleotides not matched to a gene: 2. Germline CDR1 is LGHNA and CDR2 is YNFKEQ. The length of the CDR3 is 15 residues. CDR3 sequence: CASSLTSGVQETQYF. CDR3 nucleotides: TGTGCCAGCAGCCTGACTAGCGGGGTCCAAGAGACCCAGTACTTC.

The chain combines TRBV7-2 with TRBJ1-5; D is ambiguous. The CDR3 has 15 amino acids. V was clipped by 5 bases and J by 0 bases, with 11 bases between them. The germline V gene has CDR1 SGHTA and CDR2 FQGNSA. The CDR3: CASSHNRGSNQPQHF. As DNA, the CDR3 is TGTGCCAGCAGCCACAATCGAGGTAGCAATCAGCCCCAGCATTTT.

The rearrangement joins TRBV18 to TRBJ1-1; 7 bases line up with TRBD1. Germline trimming cut 3 bases from V and 5 bases from J; bases unmatched to any gene: 9. CDR3 length: 15 residues. The germline V gene has CDR1 KGHSH and CDR2 LQKENI. The CDR3 nucleotides are TGTGCCAGCTCACCGTCAAGTGCAGGGGGGACTGAAGCTTTCTTT. It codes for CASSPSSAGGTEAFF.

The chain uses TRBV4-2 and TRBJ1-1, with TRBD1 as a possible D gene (5 bases). The germline gives CDR1 LGHNA, CDR2 YNFKEQ. The CDR3 totals 15 residues. Trimming took off 7 bases at V and 3 bases at J, with 18 bases between the two ends. CDR3 DNA sequence: TGTGCCAGCACCCCCCGGGGGATGAGGGACACTGAAGCTTTCTTT. This translates into CASTPRGMRDTEAFF.

The chain employs TRBV15 and TRBJ2-3, with D maybe TRBD2 (6 bases). The CDR3 contains 14 residues. The V gene's germline CDR1 is LNHNV and CDR2 YYDKDF (reference sequence). The V gene lost 7 bases and the J gene lost 6 bases, with 17 bases spanning the gap. CDR3 residues: CATMGGLLTDTQYF. Here the CDR3 DNA reads TGTGCCACCATGGGGGGACTCCTCACGGATACGCAGTATTTT.

This chain joins TRBV7-2 and TRBJ2-1; 11 positions match TRBD2. Per the germline V gene, CDR1 is SGHTA and CDR2 is FQGNSA. Trimming removed 5 bases from V and 4 bases from J; junction bases left unmatched: 16. CDR3 length equals 19 residues. In DNA, the CDR3 is TGTGCCAGCAGCCGCGGGACTAGCGGAACCCTTCGGGGTTACAATGAGCAGTTCTTC. The encoded protein is CASSRGTSGTLRGYNEQFF.

The V gene is TRBV27, the J gene TRBJ1-2; D perhaps matches TRBD1 (5 bases). This CDR3 has 15 residues. Germline V gene data show CDR1 as MNHEY and CDR2 as SMNVEV (reference sequence). V was cut by 6 bases and J by 6 bases, with 20 bases left in between. The CDR3: CASSLSGWAVNGYTF. As DNA, the CDR3 is TGTGCCAGCAGCCTATCAGGGTGGGCCGTGAATGGCTACACCTTC.

The chain couples TRBV19 to TRBJ2-2; weak D call: TRBD2 (6 bases). Germline V gene data show CDR1 as LNHDA and CDR2 as SQIVND (reference sequence). The CDR3 sequence is 15 residues long. The V and J ends lost 6 bases and 6 bases respectively, with 17 bases between them. The CDR3 is CASSGREVAAGELFF. CDR3 DNA: TGTGCCAGTAGCGGCAGGGAGGTTGCGGCCGGGGAGCTGTTTTTT. The full variable domain, in which reference TRBV19 and TRBJ2-2 provide the parts outside the CDR3, is DGGITQSPKYLFRKEGQNVTLSCEQNLNHDAMYWYRQDPGQGLRLIYYSQIVNDFQKGDIAEGYSVSREKKESFPLTVTSAQKNPTAFYLCASSGREVAAGELFFGEGSRLTVL.

V and J are TRBV28 and TRBJ1-6; D possibly corresponds to TRBD1 (6 bases). The germline V gene encodes CDR1 MDHEN and CDR2 SYDVKM. This CDR3 has 15 residues. V was cut by 5 bases and J by 10 bases, with 18 bases left in between. The CDR3 nucleotides read TGTGCCAGCAGTCCCCCCTCCCCAGGGGAGTCACCCCTCCACTTT. Amino acid sequence: CASSPPSPGESPLHF.

The rearrangement joins TRBV6-1 to TRBJ1-5, with TRBD1 as a possible D gene (5 bases). The germline V gene encodes CDR1 MNHNS and CDR2 SASEGT. Trimming pared 1 base from V and 1 base from J, leaving 11 bases between. The CDR3 runs to 16 residues. CDR3 protein: CASSEVPGLSNQPQHF. The DNA of the CDR3 is TGTGCCAGCAGTGAAGTCCCAGGGTTGAGCAATCAGCCCCAGCATTTT.

The sample holds one count of this clone. J is TRBJ2-5 and V is TRBV6-5, with a weak D call TRBD1 (5 bases). The CDR3 spans 13 residues. Germline V lookup: CDR1 MNHEY, CDR2 SVGAGI. V gave up 6 bases and J gave up 2 bases, with 10 bases separating them. The CDR3 DNA reads as TGTGCCAGCAGCCCCAGACAGCAAGAGACCCAGTACTTC. It translates to CASSPRQQETQYF.

The chain couples TRBV27 to TRBJ1-1, with no clear D. CDR3 length equals 13 residues. Looked up from germline, CDR1 is MNHEY and CDR2 is SMNVEV (reference sequence). Trimming stripped 5 bases from V and 5 bases from J, with 12 bases between. CDR3 bases: TGTGCCAGCAGTCCACCGACGGGGACTGAAGCTTTCTTT. Amino acids: CASSPPTGTEAFF.

The chain joins TRBV10-3 to TRBJ1-3; TRBD1 is a possible D gene (5 bases). The CDR3 has 14 amino acids. Germline loops: CDR1 ENHRY, CDR2 SYGVKD. Trimming removed 6 bases at V and 0 bases at J, with 9 bases between. The CDR3 is CAIRETGSGNTIYF. The CDR3 nucleotides are TGTGCCATCAGGGAAACAGGCTCTGGAAACACCATATATTTT.

The V gene is TRBV5-5, the J gene TRBJ2-5; 11 bases match TRBD1. J was trimmed by 1 base and V by 2 bases; bases with no gene match: 7. This CDR3 has 17 residues. Germline V gene lookup returns CDR1 SGHKS and CDR2 YYEKEE (reference sequence). CDR3 sequence (DNA): TGTGCCAGCAGCTTCGGACAGGGGGCTATGGGCCAAGAGACCCAGTACTTC. Protein sequence: CASSFGQGAMGQETQYF.

A few counts support this clone. The chain carries TRBV7-2 and TRBJ1-3; 12 bases are shared with TRBD1. The V and J ends lost 1 base and 8 bases, in that order; junction bases with no gene match: 12. Germline loops: CDR1 SGHTA, CDR2 FQGNSA. The CDR3 is 18 residues long. CDR3 sequence (DNA): TGTGCCAGCAGCTTAGGGCGGGACAGGGGGCGCAGGGTTCACACCATATATTTT. Translated, it gives CASSLGRDRGRRVHTIYF.

V and J are TRBV4-2 and TRBJ1-3; 7 bases are shared with TRBD1. Losses at the gene ends were 4 bases for V and 4 bases for J; bases not matched to a gene: 7. The CDR3 covers 15 residues. CDR1 is LGHNA and CDR2 is YNFKEQ in the germline V gene. This CDR3 is CASSPPGQAGNTIYF. Here the CDR3 DNA reads TGTGCCAGCAGCCCCCCCGGACAGGCAGGAAACACCATATATTTT.

The chain combines TRBV24-1 with TRBJ2-1; possibly TRBD1 for D (5 bases). V was pared by 3 bases and J by 11 bases, with 7 bases between. Germline CDR1 KGHDR, CDR2 SFDVKD. This CDR3 is built from 11 residues. CDR3 in amino acids: CATSDRGKQFF. CDR3 coding DNA: TGTGCCACCAGTGATAGGGGTAAGCAGTTCTTC.